Listed below are T cell receptor beta chains from one sample, sequenced in a study of cytomegalovirus exposure and HLA in healthy donors. Assay used: immunoSEQ multiplex PCR; TCRdb lists only in-frame clones, some missing. The specimen's table records more than 40,000 clones. Sample: PBMCs. These receptors all stem from a woman aged 40 to 50 in good health and CMV-seronegative. Both conserved end residues are part of each CDR3. The D gene is left open where the match is weak.

CDR3 DNA | CDR3 protein | D gene | J gene | CDR3 length | V gene
TGTGCCTGGAATCCTGAGGGGGTCACTGAAGCTTTCTTT | CAWNPEGVTEAFF | - | TRBJ1-1 | 13 | TRBV30
TGTGCCAGCAGCCCGACAGTCTCCTATGGCTACACCTTC | CASSPTVSYGYTF | - | TRBJ1-2 | 13 | TRBV6-5
TGCGCCAGCAGCCCCAGACAGGATACCTACGAGCAGTACTTC | CASSPRQDTYEQYF | - | TRBJ2-7 | 14 | TRBV5-1
TGCACAGGACAGGGTGCTATGAACACTGAAGCTTTCTTT | CTGQGAMNTEAFF | TRBD1 | TRBJ1-1 | 13 | TRBV29-1
TGCGCCAGCAGCGCTACAGATTCTGGGAGGCGAGAGACCCAGTACTTC | CASSATDSGRRETQYF | - | TRBJ2-5 | 16 | TRBV5-1
TGTGCCTGGAGTGTAACCCCCGCGGATGGCTACACCTTC | CAWSVTPADGYTF | - | TRBJ1-2 | 13 | TRBV30
TGTGCCAGCAGGCCGGGACTAGCGGGAGAGACCCAGTACTTC | CASRPGLAGETQYF | TRBD2 | TRBJ2-5 | 14 | TRBV6-5
TGTGCCAGCAGTCTGACGACAGAAATGAACACTGAAGCTTTCTTT | CASSLTTEMNTEAFF | - | TRBJ1-1 | 15 | TRBV6-5
TGTGCCAGCAGCCCCGAGGTGAATAGCGCATACGCCTACGAGCAGTACTTC | CASSPEVNSAYAYEQYF | - | TRBJ2-7 | 17 | TRBV5-5
TGTGCCAGCAGTTTAGGAGGCAGGGGAGATACGCAGTATTTT | CASSLGGRGDTQYF | - | TRBJ2-3 | 14 | TRBV28
TGTGCCAGCCCAACTGGGCGGCGGGAGGGCCGGCACGAGCAGTACTTC | CASPTGRREGRHEQYF | TRBD2 | TRBJ2-7 | 16 | TRBV7-9
TGCAGCGTTGGACAGGGAGGTGAAAAACTGTTTTTT | CSVGQGGEKLFF | TRBD1 | TRBJ1-4 | 12 | TRBV29-1
TGTGCCAGTAGTATAGATTGGACAGGGGGAAACTATGGCTACACCTTC | CASSIDWTGGNYGYTF | TRBD1 | TRBJ1-2 | 16 | TRBV19
TGTGCCAGCAGCCAAGAGAAAGGGACTAGCGGGACCGAGACCCAGTACTTC | CASSQEKGTSGTETQYF | TRBD2 | TRBJ2-5 | 17 | TRBV4-2
TGTGCCAGCAGCGCAGGGACTAGCGGGACCCAAGAGACCCAGTACTTC | CASSAGTSGTQETQYF | TRBD2 | TRBJ2-5 | 16 | TRBV5-6
TGTGCCAGCTCACCGCTACAGGGATCGGAAAAACTGTTTTTT | CASSPLQGSEKLFF | - | TRBJ1-4 | 14 | TRBV18
TGTGCCAGCAGCTTAGTTGGGACAGGGGAAGAGGAGACCCAGTACTTC | CASSLVGTGEEETQYF | TRBD1 | TRBJ2-5 | 16 | TRBV7-9
TGCAGCGTTGACCGTAGCGGGAGGATTAATGAGCAGTTCTTC | CSVDRSGRINEQFF | TRBD2 | TRBJ2-1 | 14 | TRBV29-1
TGTGCCAGTTCCACCGGGACAGGGGAAAAAAGGTACGAGCAGTACTTC | CASSTGTGEKRYEQYF | TRBD1 | TRBJ2-7 | 16 | TRBV19
TGTGCCATCACCCCAGGGCAGGGAAGCTACGAGCAGTACTTC | CAITPGQGSYEQYF | - | TRBJ2-7 | 14 | TRBV10-3
TGTGCCAGAAGCTTTAAACCCAGCGGCAGCAATCAGCCCCAGCATTTT | CARSFKPSGSNQPQHF | - | TRBJ1-5 | 16 | TRBV5-3
TGCAGCGTTCTGTCAGGGAAGAACACCGGGGAGCTGTTTTTT | CSVLSGKNTGELFF | - | TRBJ2-2 | 14 | TRBV29-1
TGTGCCAGCAGCGCCCACCCTAGCAAGGGGGAAGTCCCGTTCTTC | CASSAHPSKGEVPFF | - | TRBJ2-1 | 15 | TRBV9
TGTGCCAGCAGCATGGGACATGGGAACACTGAAGCTTTCTTT | CASSMGHGNTEAFF | - | TRBJ1-1 | 14 | TRBV7-3
TGTGCCAGCAGTTTAGGCGGATCTGGAAACACCATATATTTT | CASSLGGSGNTIYF | - | TRBJ1-3 | 14 | TRBV28
TGTGCCAGCAGTCAGGGCCGAATGAACACTGAAGCTTTCTTT | CASSQGRMNTEAFF | - | TRBJ1-1 | 14 | TRBV2
TGTGCCAGCAGTGAGACAGGGATGAACACTGAAGCTTTCTTT | CASSETGMNTEAFF | TRBD1 | TRBJ1-1 | 14 | TRBV2
TGTGCCAGCAGCTTAACGGGAAGGGGGGGCACTGAAGCTTTCTTT | CASSLTGRGGTEAFF | - | TRBJ1-1 | 15 | TRBV7-3